One sample yielded the 29 T cell receptor beta chains listed below, sequenced in a study of T cell responses to AZD1222 COVID-19 vaccine. Measured with immunoSEQ multiplex PCR; TCRdb has only the in-frame clones, and not every one. The repertoire holds around 91,000 clones, with nearly 90% as singletons. Sequenced material: peripheral blood, taken on day 0 of AZD1222 vaccination. The receptors were sampled from an adult in good health.

The chain uses TRBV9 and TRBJ1-3; 8 positions match TRBD1. Germline V gene sequence: CDR1 SGDLS, CDR2 YYNGEE. The CDR3 totals 16 residues. The V gene end was trimmed by 4 bases and the J gene end by 4 bases; junction bases not matched to a gene: 10. CDR3 sequence reads: CASSSQDRAAGNTIYF. The DNA of the CDR3 is TGTGCCAGCAGCTCACAGGACAGGGCCGCAGGAAACACCATATATTTT.

This clone was found a few times. Written as DNA, the CDR3 is TGTGCCAGGAGGGAACTAGCGGGACCGCCTAGCACCGGGGAGCTGTTTTTT. The encoded protein is CARRELAGPPSTGELFF. The rearrangement joins TRBV19 to TRBJ2-2; the match to TRBD2 covers 10 bases. Germline CDR1 LNHDA, CDR2 SQIVND (reference sequence). V dropped 9 bases and J dropped 4; count of bases not matched to a gene: 14. This CDR3 is built from 17 residues.

V is TRBV5-4 and J is TRBJ1-3; 7 nucleotides line up with TRBD1. Unmatched junction bases numbered 4, after V lost 6 bases and J lost 1 base. The germline gives CDR1 SGHNT, CDR2 YYREEE (reference sequence). This CDR3 comprises 14 residues. CDR3 amino acids: CASTKQGSGNTIYF. In nucleotides, the CDR3 is TGTGCCAGCACCAAACAGGGGTCTGGAAACACCATATATTTT.

This chain connects TRBV27 to TRBJ2-5, with 9 bases that match TRBD1. V lost 4 bases, J lost 5 bases, and 5 bases stayed unmatched. The CDR3 is 14 residues long. Per germline, CDR1 MNHEY and CDR2 SMNVEV (reference sequence). This chain's CDR3 is CASSSTGGTETQYF. CDR3 DNA sequence: TGTGCCAGCAGTTCCACAGGGGGCACGGAGACCCAGTACTTC.

The rearrangement uses TRBV15 and TRBJ1-5; tentatively, D is TRBD1 (5 bases). Trimming stripped 11 bases from V and 9 bases from J, with 17 bases between. The CDR3 totals 12 residues. From germline, CDR1 is LNHNV and CDR2 YYDKDF (reference sequence). The CDR3 reads CAVSGGNGPQHF. As DNA, the CDR3 is TGTGCCGTTTCGGGGGGTAATGGGCCCCAGCATTTT.

The chain has TRBV5-8 and TRBJ2-7, with D hard to call. The CDR3 runs to 14 residues. CDR1 and CDR2 (germline): SGHTS, YDEGEE. Trimming stripped 3 bases from V and 0 bases from J, with 10 bases between. The CDR3 spells CASSYYGVSYEQYF. CDR3 coding DNA: TGTGCCAGCAGCTATTATGGGGTCTCCTACGAGCAGTACTTC.

J is TRBJ2-1 and V is TRBV9; tentatively, D is TRBD1 or TRBD2 (5 bases each). CDR1 and CDR2 from the germline V gene are SGDLS and YYNGEE. Trimming left V 5 bases short and J 8 bases short, with 20 bases between. CDR3 length equals 15 residues. CDR3 in DNA: TGTGCCAGCAGTGAGGAGTTAGCGTGGGGGTATGAGCAGTTCTTC. It is translated as CASSEELAWGYEQFF.

In its sample, this clone was seen once. This sequence joins TRBV7-2 and TRBJ1-1; D ambiguous. This CDR3 spans 13 amino acids. The germline V gene has CDR1 SGHTA and CDR2 FQGNSA. Trimming removed 2 bases at V and 5 bases at J, with 9 bases between. CDR3 coding DNA: TGTGCCAGCAGCTTACCGTCCGGTACTGAAGCTTTCTTT. Amino acids: CASSLPSGTEAFF.

V is TRBV5-1 and J is TRBJ2-3; D remains ambiguous. V shed 2 bases and J shed 0 bases, with 10 bases lying between them. CDR1 and CDR2 (germline): SGHRS, YFSETQ. The CDR3 extends over 15 amino acids. DNA of the CDR3: TGCGCCAGCAGCTTAGACGGATCTAGCACAGATACGCAGTATTTT. Encoded protein: CASSLDGSSTDTQYF.

This chain uses TRBV7-2 with TRBJ2-1; 12 bases agree with TRBD2. This CDR3 contains 15 residues. The V gene's germline CDR1 is SGHTA and CDR2 FQGNSA. The ends lost 5 bases at V and 7 bases at J; junction bases unmatched: 6. CDR3 region: CASSHKTSGSNEQFF. The CDR3 region has the DNA TGTGCCAGCAGCCATAAGACTAGCGGGAGTAATGAGCAGTTCTTC.

The gene calls are TRBV5-4 and TRBJ1-3, with D possibly TRBD1 on 6 matching bases. This CDR3 is built from 15 residues. Per the germline V gene, CDR1 is SGHNT and CDR2 is YYREEE (reference sequence). Trimming left V 1 base short and J 0 bases short, with 8 bases between. The CDR3 DNA reads TGTGCCAGCAGCTTGAGGGACAACTCTGGAAACACCATATATTTT. Its translation: CASSLRDNSGNTIYF.

This chain connects TRBV5-6 to TRBJ1-1; possible D gene TRBD1, 6 bases. Trimming pared 4 bases from V and 1 base from J, leaving 11 bases between. This CDR3 region has 14 residues. Per the germline V gene, CDR1 is SGHDT and CDR2 is YYEEEE. The DNA for the CDR3 is TGTGCCAGCAGCCCACAGGGAGAGAACACTGAAGCTTTCTTT. This encodes CASSPQGENTEAFF.

The rearrangement joins TRBV6-5 to TRBJ1-5; D possibly corresponds to TRBD1 (5 bases). Germline V gives CDR1 MNHEY, CDR2 SVGAGI. Trimming took 7 bases from V and 6 from J, leaving 10 bases between them. The CDR3 runs 12 residues. The chain's CDR3 is CASKSGGQPQHF. The CDR3 region has the DNA TGTGCCAGCAAAAGTGGGGGTCAGCCCCAGCATTTT.

The chain links TRBV24-1 to TRBJ2-5; D not certain. Germline V CDR1 and CDR2: KGHDR, SFDVKD. V lost 6 bases to trimming and J lost 6 bases, with 13 bases between them. The CDR3 covers 13 residues. For the CDR3, the DNA is TGTGCCACCAGTCCGGGCGCCCTGCAGACCCAGTACTTC. Protein product: CATSPGALQTQYF.

The J gene is TRBJ2-7, the V gene TRBV28; D is possibly TRBD2 (6 bases). Germline V CDR1 and CDR2: MDHEN, SYDVKM. Trimming cost V 8 bases and J 2 bases, with 13 bases left between them. The CDR3 extends over 13 amino acids. The CDR3, as DNA: TGTGCCAGCTCTGTTAGCGGACCCTACGAGCAGTACTTC. Amino acids: CASSVSGPYEQYF.

This clone was counted between two and nine times. The rearrangement joins TRBV7-2 to TRBJ2-7, with 9 bases that match TRBD2. With 1 base clipped from V and 1 base from J, the junction kept 2 bases outside the gene matches. The length of the CDR3 is 15 residues. The germline V gene encodes CDR1 SGHTA and CDR2 FQGNSA. The CDR3: CASSLVAGVSYEQYF. CDR3 sequence (DNA): TGTGCCAGCAGCTTAGTAGCGGGGGTTTCCTACGAGCAGTACTTC.

The chain carries TRBV6-2 or TRBV6-3 and TRBJ2-7, with D possibly being TRBD1 (6 bases). Trimming shortened V by 4 bases and J by 4 bases, and 17 bases separated the two germline ends. The CDR3 totals 15 residues. The V gene's germline CDR1 is MNHEY and CDR2 SVGEGT. The chain's CDR3 is CASSSAGTSVYEQYF. DNA for the CDR3: TGTGCCAGCAGTTCCGCCGGGACATCCGTTTACGAGCAGTACTTC.

V gene TRBV3-1 (or the pseudogene TRBV3-2) combines with J gene TRBJ2-1; 7 positions agree with TRBD2. Germline values: CDR1 LGHDT, CDR2 YNNKEL (reference sequence). Trimming took 0 bases from V and 4 from J; bases not matched to a gene: 6. The CDR3 extends over 16 amino acids. DNA for the CDR3: TGTGCCAGCAGCCAAGACACTAGCGCCTCTTACAATGAGCAGTTCTTC. This sequence encodes CASSQDTSASYNEQFF.

This clone is a singleton in its sample. The chain recombines TRBV5-3 with TRBJ1-1; TRBD1 matches 7 bases. TRBV5-3 is assigned to the ORF class and has an uncertain function. The CDR3 runs to 16 residues. Losses at the gene ends were 0 bases for V and 4 bases for J; bases not matched to a gene: 9. CDR3 region: CARSLVHRDRPTEAFF. The CDR3 region has the DNA TGTGCCAGAAGCTTGGTGCACCGGGACAGACCCACTGAAGCTTTCTTT.

The rearrangement links TRBV2 to TRBJ2-1; D gene uncertain. Germline-derived CDR1 and CDR2 are SNHLY and FYNNEI. The CDR3 runs to 15 residues. V lost 5 bases and J 1 base, leaving 12 bases between the germline ends. CDR3 protein: CASSPPKRSYNEQFF. The CDR3 DNA reads as TGTGCCAGCAGTCCCCCTAAAAGGTCCTACAATGAGCAGTTCTTC.

V gene TRBV18 combines with J gene TRBJ2-5; D remains unclear. The V gene lost 0 bases and the J gene lost 2 bases, with 4 bases spanning the gap. This CDR3 has 13 amino acids. Germline V CDR1 and CDR2: KGHSH, LQKENI. The CDR3 loop is CASSPPVQETQYF. The CDR3 DNA is TGTGCCAGCTCACCACCGGTTCAAGAGACCCAGTACTTC. Combining the CDR3 with reference TRBV18 and TRBJ2-5 gives the whole variable domain NAGVMQNPRHLVRRRGQEARLRCSPMKGHSHVYWYRQLPEEGLKFMVYLQKENIIDESGMPKERFSAEFPKEGPSILRIQQVVRGDSAAYFCASSPPVQETQYFGPGTRLLVL.

The V gene is TRBV5-1, the J gene TRBJ2-3, with D perhaps matching TRBD1 or TRBD2 (6 bases each). V lost 0 bases, J lost 4 bases, and 9 bases lay in between. Germline values: CDR1 SGHRS, CDR2 YFSETQ. The CDR3 sequence is 14 residues long. As DNA, the CDR3 is TGCGCCAGCAGCTTGGAGGGGGGCGCAGATACGCAGTATTTT. It codes for CASSLEGGADTQYF.

This chain links TRBV4-2 with TRBJ2-5, with D unresolved. CDR1 and CDR2 (germline): LGHNA, YNFKEQ. Trimming took off 0 bases at V and 5 bases at J, with 13 bases between the two ends. This CDR3 is built from 15 residues. The CDR3 DNA reads TGTGCCAGCAGCCAAGATTTGGTGGGCGTGGAGACCCAGTACTTC. Translated: CASSQDLVGVETQYF.

V is TRBV4-2 and J is TRBJ2-2; TRBD2 matches at 7 bases. The V and J ends lost 4 bases and 2 bases, in that order; junction bases with no gene match: 7. The CDR3 runs 16 residues. Germline V gene sequence: CDR1 LGHNA, CDR2 YNFKEQ. In nucleotides, the CDR3 is TGTGCCAGCAGCCGCTGGGCTAGCGGAAACACCGGGGAGCTGTTTTTT. Protein: CASSRWASGNTGELFF.

The chain uses TRBV11-2 and TRBJ1-6; the D is unclear. The CDR3 loop spans 16 amino acids. CDR1 and CDR2 from the germline V gene are SGHAT and FQNNGV. V lost 5 bases to trimming and J lost 0 bases, with 11 bases between them. CDR3 in DNA: TGTGCCAGCAGCCCCTACTCCGGCTCCTATAATTCACCCCTCCACTTT. It specifies CASSPYSGSYNSPLHF.

The chain links TRBV6-5 to TRBJ1-6; tentatively, D is TRBD1 (5 bases). The V gene's germline CDR1 is MNHEY and CDR2 SVGAGI. Trimming pared 7 bases from V and 6 bases from J, leaving 13 bases between. The CDR3 has 14 amino acids. This CDR3 reads CASKTDILNSPLHF. CDR3 coding DNA: TGTGCCAGCAAGACGGACATTCTTAATTCACCCCTCCACTTT.

This clone was found once. The rearrangement uses TRBV29-1 and TRBJ2-3; 8 nucleotides agree with TRBD1. This CDR3 has 15 residues. Germline V gives CDR1 SQVTM, CDR2 ANQGSEA. Trimming at V came to 6 bases and at J to 1 base, leaving 9 bases not matched to a gene. In DNA form, the CDR3 reads TGCAGCGTAATAGGACAGGGCCGACGCACAGATACGCAGTATTTT. Translating it yields CSVIGQGRRTDTQYF.

This chain connects TRBV15 to TRBJ1-6, with D possibly TRBD1 on 5 matching bases. V shed 7 bases and J shed 0 bases, with 7 bases lying between them. The CDR3 has 14 residues. Germline V gene lookup returns CDR1 LNHNV and CDR2 YYDKDF (reference sequence). CDR3 loop: CATTQDSYNSPLHF. The CDR3 nucleotides are TGTGCCACCACACAGGACTCCTATAATTCACCCCTCCACTTT. Supplemented by reference TRBV15 and TRBJ1-6, the full variable domain reads DAMVIQNPRYQVTQFGKPVTLSCSQTLNHNVMYWYQQKSSQAPKLLFHYYDKDFNNEADTPDNFQSRRPNTSFCFLDIRSPGLGDTAMYLCATTQDSYNSPLHFGNGTRLTVT.

This clone was found once. The chain couples TRBV27 to TRBJ2-7; tentatively, D is TRBD2 (7 bases). Germline V gives CDR1 MNHEY, CDR2 SMNVEV (reference sequence). V dropped 4 bases and J dropped 5 bases, with 12 bases sitting between them. The CDR3 is 13 amino acids. CDR3 sequence reads: CASSSGGPHEQYF. The DNA of the CDR3 is TGTGCCAGCAGTTCGGGGGGCCCCCACGAGCAGTACTTC.